This TCR beta chain was observed in a study of CD8 T cells in Susac syndrome. The germline V gene encodes CDR1 SNHLY and CDR2 FYNNEI. The CDR3 has 14 amino acids. Trimming removed 0 bases at V and 8 bases at J, with 13 bases between. A quantity of about 0.5 to 1 ug RNA underwent reverse transcription using random hexamers. TCRdb itself ran the immunoSEQ multiplex PCR reads through MiXCR, one entry per CDR3 protein. The sample gives 150,000 to 200,000 distinct CDR3 sequences, about 94% of which show up once; about 0.088% is in the top ten. The source of this sequence is a human donor with multiple sclerosis. The sample taken for sequencing was CD4+ T cells from PBMCs. V is TRBV2 and J is TRBJ1-1; the D gene is possibly TRBD1 (6 bases). This chain's CDR3 is CASSEALRGAEAFF. The CDR3 DNA is TGTGCCAGCAGTGAAGCGCTTCGGGGGGCCGAAGCTTTCTTT.